A selection of T cell receptor beta chains follows, all from one sample in a study of graft-versus-host responses after intestinal transplantation. Clones were sequenced by immunoSEQ multiplex PCR, and TCRdb holds only the in-frame ones, with some missing. Among tens of thousands of clones, over 75% were seen once, and the ten largest hold more than 0.4%. Antigens for these TCRs are unknown. The sample consisted of unstimulated CD8+ T cells sorted from spleen or lymph node cells, taken before intestinal transplant. These receptors all stem from a human donor who received an intestinal transplant. Each CDR3 is given with its conserved first and last residue. D genes are given only for firm matches. Some rows mark clone size as missing; the rest say once, few, many or name a class of expanded clone.

v_gene,j_gene,d_gene,abundance,CDR3aa,CDR3nt
TRBV27,TRBJ2-1,TRBD1,once,CASSDRGREQFF,TGTGCCAGCAGTGACAGGGGGCGTGAGCAGTTCTTC
TRBV5-4,TRBJ2-1,-,-,CAAKKQLYNEQFF,TGTGCCGCCAAAAAACAGCTATACAATGAGCAGTTCTTC
TRBV6-5,TRBJ1-1,TRBD1,-,CASSLVEGAYTEAFF,TGTGCCAGCAGTTTGGTCGAGGGGGCCTACACTGAAGCTTTCTTT
TRBV29-1,TRBJ1-2,-,-,CSVELWEDYNYGYTF,TGCAGCGTTGAATTATGGGAGGATTATAACTATGGCTACACCTTC
TRBV4-1,TRBJ1-3,-,-,CASSQDAGGSGNTIYF,TGCGCCAGCAGCCAAGATGCAGGAGGCTCTGGAAACACCATATATTTT
TRBV29-1,TRBJ2-7,-,-,CSVVGWTDGYEQYF,TGCAGCGTTGTAGGCTGGACAGACGGCTACGAGCAGTACTTC
TRBV28,TRBJ2-5,-,-,CASSHQGGPETQYF,TGTGCCAGCAGCCACCAGGGAGGTCCGGAGACCCAGTACTTC
TRBV27,TRBJ2-1,TRBD2,once,CASSPSGSYNEQFF,TGTGCCAGCAGTCCTAGCGGGAGTTACAATGAGCAGTTCTTC
TRBV6-1,TRBJ2-1,-,-,CASSVWTAYNEQFF,TGTGCCAGCAGTGTGTGGACAGCGTACAATGAGCAGTTCTTC
TRBV27,TRBJ1-1,-,once,CASTTTGGTEAFF,TGTGCCAGCACTACGACAGGTGGCACTGAAGCTTTCTTT
TRBV2,TRBJ1-3,TRBD1,-,CASSEGQGAVSGNTIYF,TGTGCCAGCAGTGAGGGGCAGGGGGCCGTCTCTGGAAACACCATATATTTT
TRBV28,TRBJ2-1,-,-,CASSLARYNEQFF,TGTGCCAGCAGTTTGGCGCGGTACAATGAGCAGTTCTTC
TRBV7-2,TRBJ1-1,-,-,CASSYTYRNTEAFF,TGTGCCAGCAGCTATACGTATAGGAACACTGAAGCTTTCTTT
TRBV7-2,TRBJ1-1,-,once,CASTLIVSTEAFF,TGTGCCAGCACCCTGATAGTGAGCACTGAAGCTTTCTTT
TRBV6-5,TRBJ2-1,-,-,CASSSAFNEQFF,TGTGCCAGCAGTTCCGCGTTCAATGAGCAGTTCTTC
TRBV5-4,TRBJ2-7,TRBD2,-,CAGSLDAGVGYEQYF,TGTGCCGGCAGCTTAGACGCGGGAGTTGGTTACGAGCAGTACTTC
TRBV5-1,TRBJ1-2,-,-,CASSLPANYGYTF,TGCGCCAGCAGCTTGCCGGCTAACTATGGCTACACCTTC
TRBV6-6,TRBJ2-4,-,once,CASSFRGKNIQYF,TGTGCCAGCAGTTTCCGCGGCAAAAACATTCAGTACTTC
TRBV4-3,TRBJ1-2,TRBD1,-,CASSQAGQGRHGYTF,TGCGCCAGCAGCCAAGCCGGACAGGGGAGACATGGCTACACCTTC
TRBV4-1,TRBJ2-7,-,-,CASSQVGGPEYEQYF,TGCGCCAGCAGCCAAGTAGGAGGGCCGGAGTACGAGCAGTACTTC
TRBV6-5,TRBJ1-1,-,-,CASSYARGGGGEAFF,TGTGCCAGCAGTTACGCCCGAGGGGGGGGTGGTGAAGCTTTCTTT
TRBV5-6,TRBJ2-5,TRBD2,-,CASSLGLAGIQETQYF,TGTGCCAGCAGCTTGGGACTAGCGGGCATCCAAGAGACCCAGTACTTC
TRBV13,TRBJ2-1,TRBD2,-,CASSSPEREPSYNEQFF,TGTGCCAGCAGCTCACCCGAGCGGGAACCCTCCTACAATGAGCAGTTCTTC
TRBV7-8,TRBJ2-1,TRBD2,-,CASSFERGGYNEQFF,TGTGCCAGCAGCTTCGAGCGGGGGGGGTACAATGAGCAGTTCTTC
TRBV19,TRBJ2-1,TRBD2,-,CASRRTSGRPYNEQFF,TGTGCCAGTAGGAGGACTAGCGGGAGACCCTACAATGAGCAGTTCTTC
TRBV5-4,TRBJ2-5,TRBD2,-,CASSLSGGARETQYF,TGTGCCAGCAGCTTGAGCGGGGGGGCGAGAGAGACCCAGTACTTC
TRBV7-2,TRBJ2-1,TRBD2,-,CASRPYLSGAYNGQFF,TGTGCCAGCAGACCTTACCTTAGCGGGGCCTACAATGGGCAGTTCTTC
TRBV7-9,TRBJ2-2,TRBD2,-,CASSLRGDTGELFF,TGTGCCAGCAGCTTACGGGGGGACACCGGGGAGCTGTTTTTT
TRBV19,TRBJ1-5,TRBD1,few,CASSLTQGWDNQPQHF,TGTGCCAGTAGTCTGACACAGGGGTGGGACAATCAGCCCCAGCATTTT
TRBV5-1,TRBJ2-5,TRBD2,-,CASSLGLAAGETQYF,TGCGCCAGCAGCTTGGGACTAGCCGCTGGAGAGACCCAGTACTTC
TRBV6-5,TRBJ2-7,TRBD1,-,CASGDRGYEQYF,TGTGCCAGCGGGGACAGGGGCTACGAGCAGTACTTC
TRBV19,TRBJ2-7,-,-,CASSSGKRYEQYF,TGTGCCAGTAGTTCAGGGAAGCGTTACGAGCAGTACTTC
TRBV7-9,TRBJ2-3,TRBD2,-,CASSTGLAVSTDTQYF,TGTGCCAGCAGCACTGGACTAGCGGTTAGCACAGATACGCAGTATTTT
TRBV27,TRBJ2-1,-,-,CASSTTDGQFF,TGTGCCAGCAGTACGACAGATGGGCAGTTCTTC
TRBV4-3,TRBJ2-7,TRBD2,-,CASSQELAGTYEQYF,TGCGCCAGCAGCCAAGAACTAGCGGGAACGTACGAGCAGTACTTC
TRBV4-1,TRBJ1-1,-,-,CASSQEVLGDGTEAFF,TGCGCCAGCAGCCAAGAAGTGTTAGGGGATGGAACTGAAGCTTTCTTT
TRBV5-1,TRBJ2-5,-,-,CASSLRAAGQETQYF,TGCGCCAGCAGCCTAAGGGCGGCGGGCCAAGAGACCCAGTACTTC
TRBV5-4,TRBJ2-7,TRBD2,-,CASSRSGRTPYEQYF,TGTGCCAGCAGCCGTAGCGGGAGGACCCCCTACGAGCAGTACTTC
TRBV4-1,TRBJ1-3,TRBD1,-,CASSPRRQGELKNTIYF,TGCGCCAGCAGCCCCAGAAGGCAGGGGGAACTCAAAAACACCATATATTTT
TRBV10-3,TRBJ2-1,TRBD2,-,CAISDGLAGDDEQFF,TGTGCCATCAGTGACGGACTAGCGGGAGATGATGAGCAGTTCTTC
TRBV7-9,TRBJ2-7,-,-,CASSSPFGDGEQYF,TGTGCCAGCAGCTCCCCGTTCGGGGATGGCGAGCAGTACTTC
TRBV28,TRBJ2-3,-,-,CASSFAAATTDTQYF,TGTGCCAGCAGTTTCGCGGCAGCTACGACAGATACGCAGTATTTT
TRBV6-1,TRBJ2-1,TRBD2,-,CASSGLAGDNEQFF,TGTGCCAGCAGTGGACTAGCGGGGGACAATGAGCAGTTCTTC
TRBV28,TRBJ2-5,-,once,CASSLDGLQGTQYF,TGTGCCAGCAGTTTAGATGGTCTCCAGGGGACCCAGTACTTC
TRBV25-1,TRBJ2-1,TRBD2,-,CASRPGTSETFYNEQFF,TGTGCCAGCAGGCCCGGGACTAGCGAAACCTTTTACAATGAGCAGTTCTTC
TRBV27,TRBJ1-1,-,-,CASSFLGRTEAFF,TGTGCCAGCAGTTTTCTGGGGAGGACTGAAGCTTTCTTT
TRBV13,TRBJ1-3,-,-,CASSRITGLSGNTIYF,TGTGCCAGCAGCCGAATTACAGGGCTGTCCGGAAACACCATATATTTT
TRBV7-2,TRBJ2-2,TRBD1,-,CASSLEGATGELFF,TGTGCCAGCAGCTTAGAGGGGGCCACCGGGGAGCTGTTTTTT
TRBV7-9,TRBJ2-7,-,once,CASSPGSGAYEQYF,TGTGCCAGCAGCCCTGGGTCAGGGGCCTACGAGCAGTACTTC
TRBV7-9,TRBJ2-2,TRBD2,-,CASRRLAGSTGELFF,TGTGCCAGCAGGCGACTAGCGGGAAGCACCGGGGAGCTGTTTTTT
TRBV10-3,TRBJ2-7,-,-,CAIGGRTYEQYF,TGTGCCATCGGTGGCCGGACTTACGAGCAGTACTTC
TRBV19,TRBJ2-1,TRBD1,-,CASSTGTGGINEQFF,TGTGCCAGTAGTACTGGGACAGGGGGGATCAATGAGCAGTTCTTC
TRBV6-5,TRBJ2-2,TRBD2,once,CASSYGGGGGTGELFF,TGTGCCAGCAGTTACGGCGGGGGTGGGGGCACCGGGGAGCTGTTTTTT
TRBV7-9,TRBJ2-7,TRBD1,-,CASSGGQREQYF,TGTGCCAGCAGCGGGGGACAGCGCGAGCAGTACTTC
TRBV12-5,TRBJ1-2,TRBD1,-,CASATDSGTGGYTF,TGTGCTAGTGCCACGGACAGCGGGACAGGTGGCTACACCTTC